Below are 5 T cell receptor beta chains sequenced from a single sample in a study of T cells in Graves' hyperthyroidism and ophthalmopathy. Amplified TCR beta CDR3 regions came from RNA transcripts. The primer set for the first-round RT-PCR of the TCR CDR3 was HTBI. TCRdb itself ran the multiplex PCR reads through MiXCR, one entry per CDR3 protein. The sample includes 490,000 or so distinct CDR3 sequences, about 20% of them seen just once. The specimen was blood. Source of these receptors: a woman aged 70-85 years with Graves' ophthalmopathy.

This clonotype has a handful of counts. The chain combines TRBV7-8 with TRBJ1-5, with 9 positions matching TRBD1. This CDR3 has 17 residues. CDR1 is SGHVS, CDR2 FQNEAQ, per germline. The ends lost 5 bases at V and 2 bases at J; junction bases unmatched: 10. The CDR3 protein is CASSARQGGLGNQPQHF. The CDR3 DNA reads TGTGCCAGCAGCGCTCGACAGGGGGGTTTGGGCAATCAGCCCCAGCATTTT.

The rearrangement joins TRBV9 to TRBJ2-1; D gene unclear. CDR1 SGDLS and CDR2 YYNGEE come from the germline V gene. CDR3 size: 12 residues. V was clipped by 1 base and J by 6 bases, with 5 bases between them. The chain's CDR3 is CASSVRLNEQFF. Here the CDR3 DNA reads TGTGCCAGCAGCGTAAGACTCAATGAGCAGTTCTTC.

In its sample, this clonotype was seen many times. The J gene is TRBJ2-3, the V gene TRBV12-3 or TRBV12-4; D uncertain. Deletions cut 3 bases from V and 0 bases from J, with 7 bases between. CDR3 length: 14 residues. The CDR3 reads CASSFAASTDTQYF. CDR3 sequence (DNA): TGTGCCAGCAGTTTCGCGGCTAGCACAGATACGCAGTATTTT.

This clonotype was counted at least ten times. In DNA, the CDR3 is TGTGCCAGCAGTTCGGGAGGCGGAGAAAACACTGAAGCTTTCTTT. It codes for CASSSGGGENTEAFF. The chain links TRBV28 to TRBJ1-1; D uncertain. Per the germline V gene, CDR1 is MDHEN and CDR2 is SYDVKM. Trimming pared 4 bases from V and 2 bases from J, leaving 14 bases between. CDR3 length: 15 residues.

This clonotype was counted ten times or more. This chain joins TRBV6-1 and TRBJ1-2; D remains unclear. Trimming cost V 3 bases and J 3 bases, with 14 bases left between them. The germline V gene has CDR1 MNHNS and CDR2 SASEGT. The CDR3 consists of 15 residues. CDR3 bases: TGTGCCAGCAGTGACCACCGGCCAGACCACTATGGCTACACCTTC. It translates to CASSDHRPDHYGYTF.